The present TCR beta chain was sequenced within a study of cytomegalovirus exposure and HLA in healthy donors (dated by TCRdb to 2017 to 2019). Study-wide context: In an earlier analysis of under 750 of the donors, 276 Gb of sequence data and some 120 million unique TCR beta sequences from 150 million to 200 million T cells were reported. Roughly 310 gigabases of sequencing data and approximately 84 million unique TCR sequences were included in an early release covering roughly 600 HLA-typed donors. The genetic ancestry cluster associated with self-reported Caucasian donors included 81% of the approximately 400 genotyped donors. The aim of the study was to test whether cataloging public T cell receptors could identify signatures of past pathogen exposure. The study used immunosequencing to profile the T cell repertoires of approximately 690 subjects and linked those repertoires to cytomegalovirus serostatus. Along with the roughly 670-subject first cohort, a separate validation cohort of 120 different subjects was used. To predict cytomegalovirus infection status, the study brought together high-throughput TCR immunosequencing, statistical association of individual TCRs with disease status, and machine learning. In a later analysis, previously published TCR beta repertoires from 550 to 750 donors were re-analyzed and high-resolution HLA genotyping was added so that TCR occurrence patterns could be studied. Rather than drawing on any new phenotypic data, the later analysis identified candidate immune exposures from TCR beta sequences and the way those sequences occurred across donors. To decide whether each TCR beta V gene segment behaved as functional or pseudogenic, an earlier analysis of some 600 of the donors relied on high-throughput TCR beta sequencing. Donor age, sex, ethnicity and CMV serostatus were compiled alongside the repertoire data. Genome-wide SNP genotypes for about 55% of the roughly 670 donors were used in a later genetic analysis, which treated that subset as a discovery cohort. All discovery cohort repertoires had been generated using a single sequencing platform. Class I and class II HLA loci were covered by the typing at four-digit resolution. The number of donors typed differed by locus, with about 629-640 for A, B, C, DRB1 and DQB1, approximately 500 for DQA1, 600 to 610 for DPA1, and approximately 470 for DPB1. Several DR-DQ haplotypes were treated as single units for association and clustering because of strong linkage in the cohort. On average, 235,054 unique TCR beta nucleotide sequences were sequenced per donor among 350 to 400 genotyped donors of the cohort, with 15% to 20% of those sequences being non-productive.

The cohort was made up of roughly 670 healthy bone marrow donors. Cohort members were all nominally healthy when sampled, although unrecorded immune exposures were likely present. The donor was CMV seronegative and was included in the group of several hundred seronegative cohort members. A peripheral blood sample was provided by each donor, and peripheral blood mononuclear cells were used for TCR beta sequencing. Genomic DNA was extracted from the blood cell samples with the Qiagen DNeasy Blood Extraction Kit. General findings and caveats noted by the study authors: Most TCR sequences were observed very rarely across donors, whereas some public TCRs were present in many individuals. In a later analysis, most CMV-associated TCR beta chains were found to appear HLA-restricted, with HLA associations seemingly driven largely by CMV exposure. Presence/absence analyses assumed roughly uniform sequencing depth across donors, an assumption that may not hold. In a later analysis, TCR association rates were found to vary across HLA loci, with the most associated TCRs seen for DRB1 alleles and the fewest for HLA-C alleles. In the study, around 150 TCR beta chains were listed as associated with cytomegalovirus. The authors suggested that the approach could potentially be generalized to other disease states and immunological phenotypes. Strong co-occurrence of HLA alleles, especially DR and DQ, made assigning TCR associations to individual alleles difficult. A further reported finding was that TCR beta sequences accurately predicted the HLA-A and HLA-B alleles for most subjects in the first cohort. The classifier was reported to diagnose cytomegalovirus status with high specificity and sensitivity in both the original and validation cohorts. Broadly in line with IMGT annotations, most TCR beta V segments showed up in productive rearrangements about 87% or about 30% of the time in an earlier analysis of around 600 of the donors. A group of highly shared sequence variants was considered likely to be a technical artifact of the sequencing pipeline. CMV serostatus was the only immune exposure information available for the cohort. According to a later genetic analysis, donors in an Asian-associated ancestry cluster had fewer N-insertions in productive TCRs than the roughly 660-donor mean. Several of the top co-occurrence clusters appeared to be linked to parvovirus B19, influenza, CMV and Epstein-Barr virus, according to a later analysis. A later analysis found that HLA-associated TCR beta chains were more clonally expanded and had lower generation probabilities than equally common non-associated chains. V-gene and J-gene trimming of TCR beta chains was associated with a missense DCLRE1C variant in a later genetic analysis, and the association was replicated in an independent cohort. In this cohort, only TCR beta chains were sequenced, and detectable features were limited by the absence of alpha or paired-chain data. In vitro tests confirmed that a few of the cytomegalovirus-associated TCR beta chains recognize cytomegalovirus antigens. The earlier analysis of around 600 of the donors excluded around 17 rarely observed V segments, including chromosome 9 orphons, because counts were too low. Linkage disequilibrium might explain the correlated functional status among segregating V segments, but an unknown experimental factor could not be excluded. HLA typing was unavailable for some donors at each locus, so association tests used only the typed subset. At a false discovery rate of 0.05, a later analysis linked 15,000 to 20,000 TCR beta sequences to specific HLA alleles. Because the 87-base-pair reads could not distinguish some IMGT-functional V segments, including TRBV6-2 and TRBV6-3, those segments were excluded.

The CDR3 holds 16 amino acids from the cysteine to the phenylalanine. The sequence is cut down to CDR3 DNA, 48 bases in frame from base 1. CDR1 MDHEN and CDR2 SYDVKM were looked up in the germline V gene. Trimming accounts for 11 bases at V and 8 bases at J, while the number of junction bases matched to no gene is 12. Library prep was done by the immunoSEQ multiplex PCR assay. For the multiplex PCR, a mixture combining 60 forward primers for TCR Vbeta segments and 13 reverse primers for TCR Jbeta segments was used. The CDR3 region of rearranged TCR beta genes was amplified from genomic DNA by a multiplex PCR assay. The amplified TCR beta libraries were sequenced on the Illumina HiSeq System as 87-base-pair reads. Processing in the source paper ran as follows. A later analysis tallied some 79 million unique TCR beta chains across the 650 to 750 repertoires, and around 9.9 million of those chains were shared by two or more donors. Raw reads were error-corrected and collapsed into unique sequences with a nearest-neighbor algorithm that merged closely related sequences to remove PCR and sequencing errors. To assign V, D and J gene segments, CDR3 sequences were aligned to IMGT reference sequences. For a sequence to be retained, a match of at least six nucleotides to both a V gene segment and a J gene segment was required. Rearrangements were classified as productive when the CDR3 lacked stop codons and remained in frame with V and J, and all other rearrangements were classified as non-productive. CDR3 was defined according to IMGT convention as the region running from the second conserved V-encoded cysteine to the conserved J-encoded phenylalanine. In an earlier analysis of around 570 of the donors, sequences lacking an unambiguous match to a single V gene segment were excluded. In an earlier analysis of several hundred of the donors, V segments were called functional above 56.7% productive rearrangements and were called segregating when the between-donor standard deviation exceeded 5%. A statistical classification framework was built for diagnosing cytomegalovirus status from the catalog of TCR beta chain sequences. In a later analysis, TCR nucleotide sequences were compared against IMGT/GENE-DB human TR gene sequences so that V and J genes could be assigned. The TCRdist pipeline was used in a later analysis to assign CDR3 sequences and most-parsimonious VDJ recombination scenarios. In a later analysis, each TCR beta chain was defined by its CDR3 amino acid sequence together with its V-gene family, and reads lacking a unique V-gene family were excluded. As a way to deal with suspected cross-contamination and a sequencing artifact, a later analysis dropped roughly 620 nucleotide sequences that were highly shared and had low generation probability. A later analysis calculated a clonal expansion index for each public chain from normalized within-repertoire ranks of inferred template counts. In a later analysis, generation probabilities were computed using a VDJ recombination model fitted to out-of-frame rearrangements, and the results were checked against IGoR. In a later analysis, TCR-TCR, TCR-HLA and TCR-CMV co-occurrence was scored with hypergeometric tests, and a repertoire-size bias correction was applied to TCR pairs. To estimate false discovery rates, a later analysis permuted the HLA or CMV assignments 20 times. In a later analysis, co-occurring TCRs were grouped using DBSCAN, and TCRdist sequence similarity was added for clustering within HLA-allele-positive subsets. Repertoires with fewer than 30,000 or more than 120,000 public chains were left out of co-occurrence clustering, as were a few repertoires with anomalous nucleotide sharing. The immuneACCESS repertoire file appears here via TCRdb, limited to in-frame rearrangements. These files lack a portion of the clones; in checked studies, under half of the deficit traces to unresolved V genes, and the cause of the others is not known. V and J calls and clone size are as listed in that table; D and trimming were resolved from the DNA. The sample table contains approximately 150,000 clones; only one count was recorded for 71% of them. The ten largest clones represent approximately 3% of the sample.

In the case of this clone: What this receptor recognizes is not known. Within one base of it there is no much larger clone, and no base qualities were kept.

This TCR derives from a woman in her twenties or thirties in good health and CMV-seronegative. The chain couples TRBV28 to TRBJ2-1; TRBD2 aligns with 16 central bases. The sequencing sample was made of PBMCs. The nucleotide sequence reads as follows: TGTGCCGGATCTGGGGGGGGACTAGCGGGAGGGCATGAGCAGTTCTTC. This encodes CAGSGGGLAGGHEQFF.